The 28 T cell receptor beta chains below were found in one sample sequenced in a study of T cell changes during pregnancy in multiple sclerosis. Data came from immunoSEQ multiplex PCR; TCRdb stores just in-frame clones and leaves some out. The repertoire has more than 25,000 clones, about 91% of them found once; the top ten carry roughly 6.8%. Here the sequenced sample was CD8+ T cells from peripheral blood mononuclear cells, taken after pregnancy. The source is a female donor with multiple sclerosis, enrolled in a pregnancy study.

V and J are TRBV4-3 and TRBJ2-1, with a possible D match to TRBD1 (6 bases). Germline V gives CDR1 LGHNA, CDR2 YSLEER. V dropped 4 bases and J dropped 8 bases, with 9 bases sitting between them. The CDR3 runs to 12 residues. For the CDR3, the DNA is TGCGCCAGCAGCCGTAAGGGGGATGAGCAGTTCTTC. This sequence encodes CASSRKGDEQFF.

The chain has TRBV15 and TRBJ2-7, with D tentatively TRBD2 (6 bases). Germline values: CDR1 LNHNV, CDR2 YYDKDF (reference sequence). V shed 0 bases and J shed 1 base, with 10 bases lying between them. The CDR3 extends over 15 amino acids. The CDR3 loop is CATSRDRDSSYEQYF. DNA for the CDR3: TGTGCCACCAGCAGAGATCGGGACTCGTCCTACGAGCAGTACTTC. Complete variable domain (other parts from reference TRBV15 and TRBJ2-7): DAMVIQNPRYQVTQFGKPVTLSCSQTLNHNVMYWYQQKSSQAPKLLFHYYDKDFNNEADTPDNFQSRRPNTSFCFLDIRSPGLGDTAMYLCATSRDRDSSYEQYFGPGTRLTVT.

Only one count was recorded for this clone. The chain couples TRBV5-1 to TRBJ2-3, with a weak D call TRBD1 (5 bases). This CDR3 is 16 amino acids long. Germline CDR1 is SGHRS and CDR2 is YFSETQ. V dropped 0 bases and J dropped 2 bases, with 13 bases sitting between them. For the CDR3, the DNA is TGCGCCAGCAGCTTGGAAGGGGAACCCCCCACAGATACGCAGTATTTT. It translates to CASSLEGEPPTDTQYF. The full variable domain, its missing parts supplied by reference TRBV5-1 and TRBJ2-3, is KAGVTQTPRYLIKTRGQQVTLSCSPISGHRSVSWYQQTPGQGLQFLFEYFSETQRNKGNFPGRFSGRQFSNSRSEMNVSTLELGDSALYLCASSLEGEPPTDTQYFGPGTRLTVL.

This chain uses TRBV11-3 with TRBJ2-1; 15 positions agree with TRBD2. CDR3 length equals 18 residues. The germline CDR1 and CDR2 sequences are SGHNT and YENEEA. V dropped 5 bases and J dropped 4; count of bases not matched to a gene: 9. CDR3 sequence (DNA): TGTGCCAGCAGCCAAGGGGGGACTAGCGGGAGGCCGTACAATGAGCAGTTCTTC. It codes for CASSQGGTSGRPYNEQFF.

V usage is TRBV7-9 and J usage is TRBJ2-3; a possible D gene is TRBD2 (5 bases). Germline V gene data show CDR1 as SEHNR and CDR2 as FQNEAQ (reference sequence). V lost 5 bases and J 6 bases, leaving 9 bases between the germline ends. The CDR3 length is 12 residues. The CDR3 DNA follows: TGTGCCAGCAGCAGTGGCGGGGATACGCAGTATTTT. Its translation is CASSSGGDTQYF.

The V gene is TRBV19, the J gene TRBJ2-2; 11 bases line up with TRBD2. The V gene's germline CDR1 is LNHDA and CDR2 SQIVND (reference sequence). The V and J ends lost 1 base and 6 bases, in that order; junction bases with no gene match: 4. The length of the CDR3 is 16 residues. CDR3 in DNA: TGTGCCAGTAGTATAGGGGGACTAGCGGATCCCGGGGAGCTGTTTTTT. As protein: CASSIGGLADPGELFF.

V gene TRBV4-2 combines with J gene TRBJ2-7; 7 bases line up with TRBD2. V shed 0 bases, J shed 7 bases, and the junction held 6 bases outside the gene matches. Germline loops: CDR1 LGHNA, CDR2 YNFKEQ. This CDR3 has 14 amino acids. CDR3 residues: CASSQEVGGREQYF. As DNA, the CDR3 is TGTGCCAGCAGCCAAGAAGTCGGGGGGAGGGAGCAGTACTTC.

The CDR3, as DNA: TGTGCCAGCAGTCCAGGGGTCGATGAGCAGTTCTTC. This encodes CASSPGVDEQFF. The V gene is TRBV27, the J gene TRBJ2-1; TRBD1 is a possible D gene (6 bases). Trimming removed 5 bases from V and 8 bases from J, with 10 bases in between. The CDR3 runs 12 residues. Germline V gives CDR1 MNHEY, CDR2 SMNVEV (reference sequence).

J is TRBJ2-1 and V is TRBV4-3, with D possibly being TRBD2 (6 bases). V was shortened by 4 bases and J by 4 bases, with 11 bases between the two germline ends. Germline values: CDR1 LGHNA, CDR2 YSLEER. This CDR3 region has 14 residues. CDR3 coding DNA: TGCGCCAGCAGCCTTAGGAGGGAGTACAATGAGCAGTTCTTC. Its translation is CASSLRREYNEQFF.

This rearrangement joins TRBV7-9 to TRBJ2-5; a possible D gene is TRBD2 (6 bases). The CDR3 spans 14 residues. Per the germline V gene, CDR1 is SEHNR and CDR2 is FQNEAQ (reference sequence). Trimming cost V 5 bases and J 7 bases, with 17 bases left between them. This CDR3 reads CASSPPRGGATQYF. Here the CDR3 DNA reads TGTGCCAGCAGCCCCCCCCGGGGAGGAGCGACCCAGTACTTC. The entire variable domain, with the rest obtained from reference TRBV7-9 and TRBJ2-5, is as follows: DTGVSQNPRHKITKRGQNVTFRCDPISEHNRLYWYRQTLGQGPEFLTYFQNEAQLEKSRLLSDRFSAERPKGSFSTLEIQRTEQGDSAMYLCASSPPRGGATQYFGPGTRLLVL.

V is TRBV5-4 and J is TRBJ2-7; TRBD2 aligns across 7 bases. Germline V gene lookup returns CDR1 SGHNT and CDR2 YYREEE (reference sequence). V lost 3 bases, J lost 1 base, and 10 bases stayed unmatched. The CDR3 spans 16 residues. The CDR3 here is CASSSSLADVSYEQYF. In DNA form, the CDR3 reads TGTGCCAGCAGCTCGTCGCTAGCGGATGTTTCCTACGAGCAGTACTTC.

The chain joins TRBV15 to TRBJ1-4; TRBD1 might be the D (5 bases). Trimming cost V 1 base and J 5 bases, with 11 bases left between them. The CDR3 loop spans 15 amino acids. The germline gives CDR1 LNHNV, CDR2 YYDKDF (reference sequence). CDR3 DNA: TGTGCCACCAGCAGAGTTGGACAAGAAAATGAAAAACTGTTTTTT. As protein: CATSRVGQENEKLFF.

This chain connects TRBV19 to TRBJ2-7; D gene uncertain. Germline V gene sequence: CDR1 LNHDA, CDR2 SQIVND (reference sequence). The CDR3 length is 15 residues. V was shortened by 1 base and J by 3 bases, with 13 bases between the two germline ends. Here the CDR3 reads CASSIVYSNLYEQYF. The CDR3 DNA follows: TGTGCCAGTAGTATAGTTTACTCCAACCTCTACGAGCAGTACTTC.

The chain uses TRBV4-3 and TRBJ2-2; D remains unclear. V dropped 4 bases and J dropped 3 bases, with 12 bases sitting between them. Germline CDR1 is LGHNA and CDR2 is YSLEER. The CDR3 sequence is 15 residues long. CDR3 sequence (DNA): TGCGCCAGCAGCCGCCGGGTGGGTCACACCGGGGAGCTGTTTTTT. Translated, it gives CASSRRVGHTGELFF.

Concerning this clone itself: It may be a read error: a sequence one base away is much more abundant. This sample includes further DNA sequences coding for the same CDR3. J is TRBJ2-1 and V is TRBV27; 10 nucleotides line up with TRBD2. V dropped 5 bases and J dropped 2; count of bases not matched to a gene: 3. Germline CDR1 and CDR2: MNHEY and SMNVEV (reference sequence). This CDR3 has 15 residues. The CDR3 DNA sequence: TGTGCCAGCAGTCCAAGCGGGAGGGCCTACAATGAGCAGTTCTTC. Translating it yields CASSPSGRAYNEQFF.

This chain links TRBV7-3 with TRBJ2-3; 8 positions match TRBD1. Germline V gene data show CDR1 as SGHTA and CDR2 as FQGTGA. The V segment lost 2 bases and the J segment 4 bases; nucleotides outside the gene matches: 2. This CDR3 is built from 14 residues. The CDR3 reads CASSLGQGADTQYF. In DNA, the CDR3 is TGTGCCAGCAGCTTAGGACAGGGCGCAGATACGCAGTATTTT. Complete variable domain (other parts from reference TRBV7-3 and TRBJ2-3): GAGVSQTPSNKVTEKGKYVELRCDPISGHTALYWYRQSLGQGPEFLIYFQGTGAADDSGLPNDRFFAVRPEGSVSTLKIQRTERGDSAVYLCASSLGQGADTQYFGPGTRLTVL.

This clone was observed once. This chain connects TRBV7-9 to TRBJ1-2, with TRBD1 as a possible D gene (5 bases). Germline-derived CDR1 and CDR2 are SEHNR and FQNEAQ (reference sequence). The CDR3 has 12 amino acids. Trimming took off 5 bases at V and 8 bases at J, with 12 bases between the two ends. CDR3 sequence: CASSRGDLGYTF. DNA for the CDR3: TGTGCCAGCAGCCGGGGGGACCTGGGCTACACCTTC.

The gene calls are TRBV14 and TRBJ2-1; 7 bases fit TRBD2. The V and J ends lost 3 bases and 6 bases, in that order; junction bases with no gene match: 2. The length of the CDR3 is 13 residues. CDR1 is SGHDN and CDR2 is FVKESK in the germline V gene. In DNA form, the CDR3 reads TGTGCCAGCAGCCAGGCTAGCGGCAATGAGCAGTTCTTC. Its protein is CASSQASGNEQFF.

The rearrangement uses TRBV9 and TRBJ1-2; D unclear. Germline V gene sequence: CDR1 SGDLS, CDR2 YYNGEE. There are 17 residues in the CDR3. The V and J ends lost 0 bases and 7 bases respectively, with 22 bases between them. This CDR3 is CASSVALSDSHLSGYTF. The DNA of the CDR3 is TGTGCCAGCAGCGTAGCTTTGTCGGACTCACATTTAAGTGGCTACACCTTC. Complete variable domain (other parts from reference TRBV9 and TRBJ1-2): DSGVTQTPKHLITATGQRVTLRCSPRSGDLSVYWYQQSLDQGLQFLIQYYNGEERAKGNILERFSAQQFPDLHSELNLSSLELGDSALYFCASSVALSDSHLSGYTFGSGTRLTVV.

J is TRBJ2-7 and V is TRBV4-3; D gene ambiguous. Trimming removed 0 bases at V and 7 bases at J, with 10 bases between. This CDR3 spans 13 amino acids. Germline CDR1 and CDR2: LGHNA and YSLEER. The CDR3 loop reads CASSQDTVLEQYF. Here the CDR3 DNA reads TGCGCCAGCAGCCAAGATACGGTTTTGGAGCAGTACTTC.

This chain connects TRBV15 to TRBJ1-1; D remains unclear. The germline V and J ends were trimmed by 5 bases and 5 bases, with 18 bases remaining between them. This CDR3 region has 15 residues. CDR1 LNHNV and CDR2 YYDKDF come from the germline V gene (reference sequence). CDR3: CATSGGENRETEAFF. In DNA, the CDR3 is TGTGCCACCAGCGGTGGGGAGAATAGAGAGACTGAAGCTTTCTTT.

The genes are TRBV5-4 and TRBJ2-5; 7 positions agree with TRBD2. The germline gives CDR1 SGHNT, CDR2 YYREEE (reference sequence). V lost 0 bases and J lost 4; bases outside the gene matches: 9. The CDR3 length is 16 residues. DNA for the CDR3: TGTGCCAGCAGCTTGGCTTTGACAGCGGGGCGAGAGACCCAGTACTTC. It codes for CASSLALTAGRETQYF.

V usage is TRBV7-6 and J usage is TRBJ2-7, with 7 bases identical to TRBD1. Germline V gene data show CDR1 as SGHVS and CDR2 as FNYEAQ. The CDR3 totals 16 residues. J lost 3 bases, V lost 0 bases, and 8 bases had no gene match. This CDR3 is CASSLAYRQGDYEQYF. DNA for the CDR3: TGTGCCAGCAGCTTAGCCTATCGACAGGGAGACTACGAGCAGTACTTC.

Regarding this clone: This clone may be a read error of a much larger clone one base away. This chain connects TRBV6-4 to TRBJ2-3; 9 bases fit TRBD1. Germline loops: CDR1 MRHNA, CDR2 SNTAGT. V was pared by 1 base and J by 4 bases, with 3 bases of the junction left unmatched. This CDR3 region has 15 residues. CDR3 residues: CASSDFTGGADTQYF. CDR3 sequence (DNA): TGTGCCAGCAGTGACTTCACAGGGGGCGCAGATACGCAGTATTTT.

This chain joins TRBV4-2 and TRBJ2-4, with 7 bases that match TRBD1. The germline V gene has CDR1 LGHNA and CDR2 YNFKEQ. With 2 bases clipped from V and 0 bases from J, the junction kept 4 bases outside the gene matches. The CDR3 sequence is 16 residues long. The CDR3 sequence: CASSQRQGQAKNIQYF. The CDR3 DNA sequence: TGTGCCAGCAGCCAAAGACAGGGCCAAGCCAAAAACATTCAGTACTTC.

The CDR3, as DNA: TGTGCCAGTAGTCCAAAATACACCGGGGAGCTGTTTTTT. Its protein product is CASSPKYTGELFF. This chain joins TRBV19 and TRBJ2-2; no definite D call. Germline assignment: CDR1 LNHDA and CDR2 SQIVND (reference sequence). The CDR3 consists of 13 residues. Trimming removed 5 bases at V and 3 bases at J, with 7 bases between. Supplemented by reference TRBV19 and TRBJ2-2, the full variable domain reads DGGITQSPKYLFRKEGQNVTLSCEQNLNHDAMYWYRQDPGQGLRLIYYSQIVNDFQKGDIAEGYSVSREKKESFPLTVTSAQKNPTAFYLCASSPKYTGELFFGEGSRLTVL.

V usage is TRBV7-3 and J usage is TRBJ2-3; 10 bases map to TRBD2. V lost 2 bases, J lost 0 bases, and 14 bases stayed unmatched. The CDR3 runs to 20 residues. Per the germline V gene, CDR1 is SGHTA and CDR2 is FQGTGA. As DNA, the CDR3 is TGTGCCAGCAGCTTAGGCTATGGGACTAGCGAACAGACTAGCACAGATACGCAGTATTTT. As protein: CASSLGYGTSEQTSTDTQYF.

This clone has ten or more counts. The gene calls are TRBV4-3 and TRBJ2-3; tentative D call: TRBD2 (7 bases). V was shortened by 0 bases and J by 5 bases, with 18 bases between the two germline ends. This CDR3 comprises 17 residues. Germline V CDR1 and CDR2: LGHNA, YSLEER. The chain's CDR3 is CASSQDWRGRGGDTQYF. The CDR3 nucleotides read TGCGCCAGCAGCCAAGACTGGCGGGGGCGCGGAGGAGATACGCAGTATTTT.